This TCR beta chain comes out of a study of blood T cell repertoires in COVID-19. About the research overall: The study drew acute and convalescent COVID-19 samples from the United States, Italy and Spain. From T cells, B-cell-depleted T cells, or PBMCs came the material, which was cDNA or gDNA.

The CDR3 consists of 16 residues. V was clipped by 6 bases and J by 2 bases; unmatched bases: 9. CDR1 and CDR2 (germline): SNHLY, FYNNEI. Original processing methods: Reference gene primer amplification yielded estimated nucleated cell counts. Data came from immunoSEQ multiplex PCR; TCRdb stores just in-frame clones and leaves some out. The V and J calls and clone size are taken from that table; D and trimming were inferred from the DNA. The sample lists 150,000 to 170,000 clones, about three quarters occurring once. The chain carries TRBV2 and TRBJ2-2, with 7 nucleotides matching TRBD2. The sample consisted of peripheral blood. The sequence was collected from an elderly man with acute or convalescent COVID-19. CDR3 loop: CASSRASGYNTGELFF. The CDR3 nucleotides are TGTGCCAGCAGCCGAGCTAGCGGTTATAACACCGGGGAGCTGTTTTTT. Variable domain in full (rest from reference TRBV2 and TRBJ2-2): EPEVTQTPSHQVTQMGQEVILRCVPISNHLYFYWYRQILGQKVEFLVSFYNNEISEKSEIFDDQFSVERPDGSNFTLKIRSTKLEDSAMYFCASSRASGYNTGELFFGEGSRLTVL.